Listed below are T cell receptor beta chains from one sample, sequenced in a study of blood T cell repertoires in COVID-19. TCRdb's copy holds only in-frame clones and misses some; the assay was immunoSEQ multiplex PCR. In the table there are approximately 70,000 clones, 90% to 95% of which are singletons. Sequenced sample: peripheral blood. Source of these receptors: a middle-aged man with COVID-19, enrolled during active disease. Both conserved end residues are part of each CDR3. The D gene is left open where the match is weak.

D gene,J gene,V gene,CDR3 DNA,CDR3 protein
TRBD2,TRBJ2-7,TRBV3-1/TRBV3-2,TGTGCCAGCAGCCGAATTAGCGGGGGGGCCTACGAGCAGTACTTC,CASSRISGGAYEQYF
TRBD1,TRBJ1-2,TRBV7-9,TGTGCCAGCAGACAACAGGGGGCTGGTGGCTACACCTTC,CASRQQGAGGYTF
-,TRBJ2-3,TRBV4-2,TGTGCCAGCAGCCATGGGGGCAGTAGCACAGATACGCAGTATTTT,CASSHGGSSTDTQYF
-,TRBJ1-6,TRBV5-1,TGCGCCAGCAGCTTGGCGGGGGTAACCTATAATTCACCCCTCCACTTT,CASSLAGVTYNSPLHF
TRBD1,TRBJ1-2,TRBV5-6,TGTGCCAGCAGCTCCCTCGGACAGGGAGGCTATGGCTACACCTTC,CASSSLGQGGYGYTF
TRBD2,TRBJ2-1,TRBV5-6,TGTGCCAGCAGCTCCCTCGGGCGGGGGGGCCGCGGTGAGCAGTTCTTC,CASSSLGRGGRGEQFF
-,TRBJ1-2,TRBV28,TGTGCCAGCAGTTTACAGGCAATAGGTAGGGGCTACACCTTC,CASSLQAIGRGYTF
TRBD2,TRBJ2-1,TRBV6-5,TGTGCCAGCAGAAAGCGGGGGGGGTACAATGAGCAGTTCTTC,CASRKRGGYNEQFF
-,TRBJ2-5,TRBV28,TGTGCCAGCAGTTTACCCCAAAAAAAAGAGACCCAGTACTTC,CASSLPQKKETQYF
TRBD1,TRBJ2-7,TRBV15,TGTGCCACCAGCAGAGGGCACAGGGGCAGTGACGAGCAGTACTTC,CATSRGHRGSDEQYF
TRBD1,TRBJ2-2,TRBV19,TGTGCCAGTAGTATAGACGGGACAGGGAGAACCGGGGAGCTGTTTTTT,CASSIDGTGRTGELFF
TRBD2,TRBJ2-7,TRBV7-3,TGTGCCAGCAGCTCACCCCGGGAGGGGAGCAGCTCCTACGAGCAGTACTTC,CASSSPREGSSSYEQYF
TRBD1,TRBJ2-7,TRBV28,TGTGCCAGCAGCGAGACAGGGCGCGAGCAGTACTTC,CASSETGREQYF